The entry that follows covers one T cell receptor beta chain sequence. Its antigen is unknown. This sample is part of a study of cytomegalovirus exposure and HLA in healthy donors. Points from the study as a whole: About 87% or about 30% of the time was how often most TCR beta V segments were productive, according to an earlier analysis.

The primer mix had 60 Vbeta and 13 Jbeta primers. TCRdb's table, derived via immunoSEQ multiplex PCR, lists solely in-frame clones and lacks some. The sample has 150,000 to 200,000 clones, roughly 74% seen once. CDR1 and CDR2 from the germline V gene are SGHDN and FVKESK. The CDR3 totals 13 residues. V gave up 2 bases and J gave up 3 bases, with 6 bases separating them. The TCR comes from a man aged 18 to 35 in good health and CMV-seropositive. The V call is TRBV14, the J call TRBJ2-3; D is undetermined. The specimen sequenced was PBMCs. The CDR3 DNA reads TGTGCCAGCAGCCAAACTTGGACAGATACGCAGTATTTT. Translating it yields CASSQTWTDTQYF.